This is a list of T cell receptor beta chains from one sample in a study of cytomegalovirus exposure and HLA in healthy donors. Data came from immunoSEQ multiplex PCR; TCRdb stores just in-frame clones and leaves some out. The sample includes 85,000 to 130,000 clones, roughly 75% seen only once; the top ten take over 12%. Specimen: PBMCs. Source of these receptors: a male donor in good health and CMV-seropositive. Both conserved end residues are part of each CDR3. The order of the fields is clone size, D gene, V gene, J gene, CDR3 DNA, CDR3 protein. The D gene is left open where the match is weak. Part of the rows lack a size; the others show once, few, many or a class for expanded clones.

clone_size: NA
d_call: TRBD1
v_call: TRBV6-1
j_call: TRBJ1-2
cdr3_nt: TGTGCCAGCAGGGTGGGACAGCCCTTGGGTGGCTACACCTTC
cdr3_aa: CASRVGQPLGGYTF

clone_size: NA
d_call: TRBD1
v_call: TRBV28
j_call: TRBJ1-2
cdr3_nt: TGTGCCAGCGGGCGGGGGGACAGAGTACTCTATGGCTACACCTTC
cdr3_aa: CASGRGDRVLYGYTF

clone_size: NA
d_call: NA
v_call: TRBV4-3
j_call: TRBJ1-2
cdr3_nt: TGCGCCAGCAGCCAGGGGGCAACGACTAACTATGGCTACACCTTC
cdr3_aa: CASSQGATTNYGYTF

clone_size: NA
d_call: NA
v_call: TRBV28
j_call: TRBJ1-2
cdr3_nt: TGTGCCAGCAGTGAGGCCGGGGGGCGCCTCGATGGCTACACCTTC
cdr3_aa: CASSEAGGRLDGYTF

clone_size: NA
d_call: NA
v_call: TRBV10-3
j_call: TRBJ2-5
cdr3_nt: TGTGCCATCAGTGAGCTCGGCGGGGCGAGCCAAGAGACCCAGTACTTC
cdr3_aa: CAISELGGASQETQYF

clone_size: once
d_call: TRBD1
v_call: TRBV6-6
j_call: TRBJ1-1
cdr3_nt: TGTGCCAGCTCGGACAGGGAGAACACTGAAGCTTTCTTT
cdr3_aa: CASSDRENTEAFF

clone_size: NA
d_call: TRBD2
v_call: TRBV5-1
j_call: TRBJ2-1
cdr3_nt: TGCGCCAGCAGCCCCCTGACTAGCGGGGGCTACAATGAGCAGTTCTTC
cdr3_aa: CASSPLTSGGYNEQFF

clone_size: NA
d_call: NA
v_call: TRBV5-5
j_call: TRBJ1-5
cdr3_nt: TGTGCCAGCAGCTTGATGGGGGCGGGTCAGCCCCAGCATTTT
cdr3_aa: CASSLMGAGQPQHF

clone_size: few
d_call: NA
v_call: TRBV28
j_call: TRBJ1-1
cdr3_nt: TGTGCCAGCAGACACCAGGGACTTGAAGCTTTCTTT
cdr3_aa: CASRHQGLEAFF

clone_size: NA
d_call: TRBD1
v_call: TRBV19
j_call: TRBJ1-4
cdr3_nt: TGTGCCAGTAGAACTACCACACGAGGGGGCGGTGAAAAACTGTTTTTT
cdr3_aa: CASRTTTRGGGEKLFF

clone_size: NA
d_call: NA
v_call: TRBV19
j_call: TRBJ2-5
cdr3_nt: TGTGCCAGTAAGGGAGGGGGAAACGAAGAGACCCAGTACTTC
cdr3_aa: CASKGGGNEETQYF

clone_size: NA
d_call: NA
v_call: TRBV9
j_call: TRBJ1-6
cdr3_nt: TGTGCCAGCAGCGGACAGGAGAATTCACCCCTCCACTTT
cdr3_aa: CASSGQENSPLHF